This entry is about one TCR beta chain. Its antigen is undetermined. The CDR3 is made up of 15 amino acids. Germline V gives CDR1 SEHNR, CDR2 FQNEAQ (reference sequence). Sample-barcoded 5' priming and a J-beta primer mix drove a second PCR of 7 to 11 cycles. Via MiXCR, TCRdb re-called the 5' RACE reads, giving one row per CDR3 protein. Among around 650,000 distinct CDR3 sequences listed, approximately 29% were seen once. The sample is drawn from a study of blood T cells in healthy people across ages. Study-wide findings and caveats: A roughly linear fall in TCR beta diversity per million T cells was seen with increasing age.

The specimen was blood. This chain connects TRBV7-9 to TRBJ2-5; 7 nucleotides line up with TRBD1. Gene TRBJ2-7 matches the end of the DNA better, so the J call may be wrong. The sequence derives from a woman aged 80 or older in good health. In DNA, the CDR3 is TGTGCCAGCAGCCCACAACAGGGGATAGGGTTCGAGCAGTACTTC. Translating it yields CASSPQQGIGFEQYF.